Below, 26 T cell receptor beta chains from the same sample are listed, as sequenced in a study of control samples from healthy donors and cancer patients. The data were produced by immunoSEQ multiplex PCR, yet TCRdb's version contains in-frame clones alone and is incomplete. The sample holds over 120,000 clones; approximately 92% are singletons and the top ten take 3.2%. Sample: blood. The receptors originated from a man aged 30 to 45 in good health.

CDR3 bases: TGTGCCAGCAGTTACGTGGAGGCGGTGCAGTTCTTC. Translating gives CASSYVEAVQFF. The chain carries TRBV6-6 and TRBJ2-1, with D possibly being TRBD2 (5 bases). The V end lost 2 bases, the J end lost 12 bases, and 11 bases lay between the germline ends. There are 12 residues in the CDR3. Germline V gene sequence: CDR1 MNHNY, CDR2 SVGAGI (reference sequence).

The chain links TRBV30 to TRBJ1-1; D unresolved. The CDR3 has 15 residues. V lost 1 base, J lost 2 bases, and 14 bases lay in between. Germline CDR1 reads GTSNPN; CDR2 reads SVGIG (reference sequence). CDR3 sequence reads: CAWSGSVTVNTEAFF. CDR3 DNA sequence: TGTGCCTGGAGTGGTTCCGTGACGGTAAACACTGAAGCTTTCTTT.

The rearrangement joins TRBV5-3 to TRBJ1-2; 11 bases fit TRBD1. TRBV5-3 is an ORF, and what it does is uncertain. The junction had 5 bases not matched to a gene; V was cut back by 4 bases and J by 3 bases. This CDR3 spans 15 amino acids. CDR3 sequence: CARSAGQGADYGYTF. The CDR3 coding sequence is TGTGCCAGAAGCGCTGGACAGGGGGCGGACTATGGCTACACCTTC.

CDR3: CASSAGLGTTVEKLFF. The CDR3, as DNA: TGCGCCAGCAGCGCGGGCCTTGGGACCACCGTTGAAAAACTGTTTTTT. V usage is TRBV5-1 and J usage is TRBJ1-4; a weak D match, TRBD1 (5 bases). This CDR3 spans 16 amino acids. V dropped 4 bases and J dropped 7 bases, with 20 bases sitting between them. The germline V gene has CDR1 SGHRS and CDR2 YFSETQ.

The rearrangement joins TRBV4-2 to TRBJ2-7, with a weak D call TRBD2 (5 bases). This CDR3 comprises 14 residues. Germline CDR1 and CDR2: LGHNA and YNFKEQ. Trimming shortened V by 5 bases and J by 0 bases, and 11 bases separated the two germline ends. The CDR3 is CASSATRSSYEQYF. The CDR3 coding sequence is TGTGCCAGCAGCGCTACTAGAAGCTCCTACGAGCAGTACTTC.

CDR3 DNA sequence: TGTGCCAGCAGCTTAGAGGTCTATACTTACACAGATACGCAGTATTTT. It is translated as CASSLEVYTYTDTQYF. The chain carries TRBV7-2 and TRBJ2-3; no clear D. CDR1 and CDR2 from the germline V gene are SGHTA and FQGNSA. There are 16 residues in the CDR3. V was shortened by 1 base and J by 2 bases, with 13 bases between the two germline ends.

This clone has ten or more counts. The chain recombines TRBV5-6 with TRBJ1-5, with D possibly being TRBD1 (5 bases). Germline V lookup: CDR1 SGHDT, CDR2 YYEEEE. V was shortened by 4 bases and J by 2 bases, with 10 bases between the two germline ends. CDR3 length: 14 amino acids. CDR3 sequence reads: CASSPGGRNQPQHF. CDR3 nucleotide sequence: TGTGCCAGCAGCCCGGGGGGTCGCAATCAGCCCCAGCATTTT.

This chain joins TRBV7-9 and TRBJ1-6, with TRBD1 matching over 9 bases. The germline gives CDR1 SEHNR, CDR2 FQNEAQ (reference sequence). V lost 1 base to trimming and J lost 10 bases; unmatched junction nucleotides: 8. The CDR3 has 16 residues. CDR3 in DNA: TGTGCCAGCAGCTTAGGCCCGGGACAGGGAGGCTCACCCCTCCACTTT. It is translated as CASSLGPGQGGSPLHF.

This chain's CDR3 is CASNTGPTNTGELFF. Here the CDR3 DNA reads TGTGCCAGCAACACGGGCCCTACGAACACCGGGGAGCTGTTTTTT. This rearrangement joins TRBV5-6 to TRBJ2-2; D unclear. V was clipped by 6 bases and J by 0 bases, with 12 bases between them. Germline-derived CDR1 and CDR2 are SGHDT and YYEEEE. The CDR3 runs to 15 residues.

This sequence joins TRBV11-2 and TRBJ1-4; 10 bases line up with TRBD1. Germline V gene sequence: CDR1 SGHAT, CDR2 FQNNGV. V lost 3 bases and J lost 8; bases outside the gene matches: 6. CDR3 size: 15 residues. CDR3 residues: CASSFRQGAGEKLFF. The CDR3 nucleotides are TGTGCCAGCAGCTTCCGACAGGGGGCAGGGGAAAAACTGTTTTTT.

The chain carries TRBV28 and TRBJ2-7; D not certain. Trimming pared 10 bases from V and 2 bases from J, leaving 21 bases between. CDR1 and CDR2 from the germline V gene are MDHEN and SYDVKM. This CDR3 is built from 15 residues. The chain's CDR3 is CATRLVLDGPYEQYF. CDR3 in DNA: TGTGCCACCCGTTTAGTGTTGGACGGACCCTACGAGCAGTACTTC.

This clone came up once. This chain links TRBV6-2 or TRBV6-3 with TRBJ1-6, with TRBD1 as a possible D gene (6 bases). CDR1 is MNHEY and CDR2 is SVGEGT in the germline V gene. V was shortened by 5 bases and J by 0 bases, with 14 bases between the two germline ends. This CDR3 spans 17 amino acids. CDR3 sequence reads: CASSGGGLSSYNSPLHF. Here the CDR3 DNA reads TGTGCCAGCAGTGGAGGGGGGTTGAGCTCCTATAATTCACCCCTCCACTTT.

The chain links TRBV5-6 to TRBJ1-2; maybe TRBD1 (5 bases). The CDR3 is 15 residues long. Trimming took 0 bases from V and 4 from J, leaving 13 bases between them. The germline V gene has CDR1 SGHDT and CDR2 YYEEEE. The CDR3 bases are TGTGCCAGCAGCTTGGGGATACAGGAGTTCTATGGCTACACCTTC. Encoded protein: CASSLGIQEFYGYTF.

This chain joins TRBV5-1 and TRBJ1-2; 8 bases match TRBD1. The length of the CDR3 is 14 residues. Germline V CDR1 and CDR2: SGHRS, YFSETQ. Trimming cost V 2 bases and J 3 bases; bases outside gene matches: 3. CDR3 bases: TGCGCCAGCAGCTTCGACAGGGGAGACTATGGCTACACCTTC. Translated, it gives CASSFDRGDYGYTF.

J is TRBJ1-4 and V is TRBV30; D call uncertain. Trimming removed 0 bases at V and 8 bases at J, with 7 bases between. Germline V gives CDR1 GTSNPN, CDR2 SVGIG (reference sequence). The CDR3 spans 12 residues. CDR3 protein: CAWSVSWEKLFF. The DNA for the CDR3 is TGTGCCTGGAGTGTAAGTTGGGAAAAACTGTTTTTT.

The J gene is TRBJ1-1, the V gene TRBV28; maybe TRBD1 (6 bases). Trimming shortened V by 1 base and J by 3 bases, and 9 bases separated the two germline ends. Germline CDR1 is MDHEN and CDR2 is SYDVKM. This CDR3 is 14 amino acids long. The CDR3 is CASSLLGGDTEAFF. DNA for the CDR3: TGTGCCAGCAGTTTATTGGGGGGCGACACTGAAGCTTTCTTT.

CDR3 nucleotides: TGTGCCTGGAGTGACGCAGGGGGTGGTGAGCAGTACTTC. It yields the protein CAWSDAGGGEQYF. The rearrangement uses TRBV30 and TRBJ2-7, with 7 nucleotides matching TRBD1. CDR3 size: 13 residues. With V trimmed by 1 base and J by 7 bases, 7 bases remained unmatched. Germline V gene lookup returns CDR1 GTSNPN and CDR2 SVGIG (reference sequence).

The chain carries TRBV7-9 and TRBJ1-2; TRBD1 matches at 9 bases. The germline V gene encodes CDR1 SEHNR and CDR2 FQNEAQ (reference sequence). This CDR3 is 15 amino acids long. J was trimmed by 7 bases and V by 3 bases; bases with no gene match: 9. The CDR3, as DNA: TGTGCCAGCAGCTTTACATTACAGGGGGCAATTGGCTACACCTTC. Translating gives CASSFTLQGAIGYTF. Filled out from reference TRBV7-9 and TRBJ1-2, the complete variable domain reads DTGVSQNPRHKITKRGQNVTFRCDPISEHNRLYWYRQTLGQGPEFLTYFQNEAQLEKSRLLSDRFSAERPKGSFSTLEIQRTEQGDSAMYLCASSFTLQGAIGYTFGSGTRLTVV.

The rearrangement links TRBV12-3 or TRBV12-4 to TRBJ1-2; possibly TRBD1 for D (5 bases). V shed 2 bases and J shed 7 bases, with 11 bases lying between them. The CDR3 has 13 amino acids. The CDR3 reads CASSLSRASGYTF. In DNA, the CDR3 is TGTGCCAGCAGTTTAAGCAGGGCCTCTGGCTACACCTTC.

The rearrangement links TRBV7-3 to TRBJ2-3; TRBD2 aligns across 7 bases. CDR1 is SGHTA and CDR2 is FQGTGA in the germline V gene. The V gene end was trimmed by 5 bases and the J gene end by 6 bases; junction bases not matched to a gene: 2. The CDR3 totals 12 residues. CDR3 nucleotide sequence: TGTGCCAGCAGCCACGGGGGGGATACGCAGTATTTT. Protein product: CASSHGGDTQYF.

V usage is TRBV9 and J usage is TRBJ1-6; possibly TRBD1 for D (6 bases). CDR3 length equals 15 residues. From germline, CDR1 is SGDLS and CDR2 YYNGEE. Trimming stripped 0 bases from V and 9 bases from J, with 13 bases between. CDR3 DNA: TGTGCCAGCAGCGTAGCCGCGGGACACTCTTCACCCCTCCACTTT. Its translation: CASSVAAGHSSPLHF.

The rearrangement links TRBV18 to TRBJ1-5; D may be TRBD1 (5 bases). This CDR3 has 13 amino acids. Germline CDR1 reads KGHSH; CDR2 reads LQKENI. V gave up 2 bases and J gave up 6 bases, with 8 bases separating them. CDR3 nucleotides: TGTGCCAGCTCACCAGTGGGGGGTCAGCCCCAGCATTTT. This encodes CASSPVGGQPQHF.

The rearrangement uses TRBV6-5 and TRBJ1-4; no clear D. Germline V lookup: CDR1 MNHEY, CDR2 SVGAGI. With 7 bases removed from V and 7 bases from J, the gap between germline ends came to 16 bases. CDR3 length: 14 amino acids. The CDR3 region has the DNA TGTGCCAGCACCCAACATCCCCGGGGTGAAAAACTGTTTTTT. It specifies CASTQHPRGEKLFF.

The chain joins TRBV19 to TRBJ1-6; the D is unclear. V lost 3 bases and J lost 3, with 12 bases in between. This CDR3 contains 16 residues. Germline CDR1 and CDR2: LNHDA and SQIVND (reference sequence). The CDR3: CASSISWANYNSPLHF. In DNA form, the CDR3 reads TGTGCCAGTAGTATTAGCTGGGCCAACTATAATTCACCCCTCCACTTT.

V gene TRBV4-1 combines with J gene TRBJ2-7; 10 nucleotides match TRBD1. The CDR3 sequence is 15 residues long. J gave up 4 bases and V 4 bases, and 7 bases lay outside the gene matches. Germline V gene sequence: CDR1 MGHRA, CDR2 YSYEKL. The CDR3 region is CASSPGTGAFYEQYF. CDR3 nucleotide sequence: TGCGCCAGCAGCCCCGGGACAGGGGCATTTTACGAGCAGTACTTC.

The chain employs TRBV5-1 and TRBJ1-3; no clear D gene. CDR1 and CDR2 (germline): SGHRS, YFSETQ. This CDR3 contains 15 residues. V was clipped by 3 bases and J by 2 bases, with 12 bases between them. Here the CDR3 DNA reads TGCGCCAGCAGCTCCGCCTGGGGAACTGGAAACACCATATATTTT. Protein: CASSSAWGTGNTIYF.